This record looks at one T cell receptor (beta chain) sequence and its context. Its matching antigen is unknown. This entry is derived from a study of cytomegalovirus exposure and HLA in healthy donors. Notes on the study in general: Equally common other TCR beta chains were less clonally expanded than HLA-associated ones, a later analysis found. The availability of immune exposure information extended only to CMV serostatus.

Germline CDR1 reads SEHNR; CDR2 reads FQNEAQ (reference sequence). V was shortened by 5 bases and J by 10 bases, with 18 bases between the two germline ends. The CDR3 runs 15 residues. Vbeta (60) and Jbeta (13) primers were used in the PCR. The data were produced by immunoSEQ multiplex PCR, yet TCRdb's version contains in-frame clones alone and is incomplete. Of 60,000 to 80,000 clones detected, roughly two thirds appear once; the ten largest clones hold around 3%. The sample comprised PBMCs. The genes are TRBV7-9 and TRBJ1-6; a weak D match, TRBD1 (6 bases). The clonotype was recovered from a man younger than 40 in good health and CMV-seronegative. The CDR3 reads CASSPRQARNSPLHF. In DNA, the CDR3 is TGTGCCAGCAGCCCGCGACAGGCCAGGAACTCACCCCTCCACTTT.